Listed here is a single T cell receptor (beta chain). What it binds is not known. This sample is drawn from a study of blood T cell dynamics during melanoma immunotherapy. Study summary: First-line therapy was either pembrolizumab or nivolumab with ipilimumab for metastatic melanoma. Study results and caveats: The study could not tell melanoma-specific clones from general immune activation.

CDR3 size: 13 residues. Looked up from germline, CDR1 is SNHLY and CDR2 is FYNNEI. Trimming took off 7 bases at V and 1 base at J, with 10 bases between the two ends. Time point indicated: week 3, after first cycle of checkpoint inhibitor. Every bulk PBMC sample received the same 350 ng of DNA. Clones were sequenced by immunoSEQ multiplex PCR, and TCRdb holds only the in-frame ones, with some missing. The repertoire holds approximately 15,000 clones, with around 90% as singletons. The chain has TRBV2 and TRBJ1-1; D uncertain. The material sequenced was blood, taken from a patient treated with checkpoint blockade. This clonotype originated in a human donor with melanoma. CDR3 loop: CASTKGGNTEAFF. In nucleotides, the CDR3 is TGTGCCAGCACTAAGGGAGGGAACACTGAAGCTTTCTTT.